The next 22 T cell receptor beta chains were all read from a single sample in a study of PD-L1 blockade in urothelial cancer. The time point is: pretreatment peripheral blood. Profiled with immunoSEQ multiplex PCR; TCRdb holds only in-frame clones, not every one. The sample lists 50,000 or so clones, approximately 88% seen once, with 1% to 1.5% in the top ten. The sample here was PBMCs, taken around atezolizumab (anti-PD-L1) treatment. These receptors were collected from a man aged 50-60 years with urothelial cancer.

This rearrangement joins TRBV7-8 to TRBJ2-4; 7 nucleotides align to TRBD1. The CDR3 length is 16 residues. Losses at the gene ends were 2 bases for V and 1 base for J; bases not matched to a gene: 5. Germline CDR1 SGHVS, CDR2 FQNEAQ. The CDR3 DNA reads as TGTGCCAGCAGCTTACCCCCACAGGGGGCCAAAAACATTCAGTACTTC. Amino acid sequence: CASSLPPQGAKNIQYF.

The table lists this clone with a few counts. The chain carries TRBV11-2 and TRBJ1-1; perhaps TRBD1 as D (6 bases). V was trimmed by 0 bases and J by 7 bases, leaving 6 bases between them. Germline values: CDR1 SGHAT, CDR2 FQNNGV. This CDR3 is built from 12 residues. CDR3 coding DNA: TGTGCCAGCAGCTTAGACAGGGGTGAAGCTTTCTTT. This translates into CASSLDRGEAFF.

This clone was counted a single time. The rearrangement uses TRBV13 and TRBJ2-2; TRBD1 matches 11 bases. The CDR3 is made up of 17 amino acids. V trimming: 5 bases; J trimming: 4 bases; junction bases outside the gene matches: 9. Germline CDR1 PRHDT, CDR2 FYEKMQ (reference sequence). CDR3: CASSRRTGGFLTGELFF. The CDR3 DNA reads TGTGCCAGCAGCCGTCGGACAGGGGGCTTTCTCACCGGGGAGCTGTTTTTT.

The genes are TRBV19 and TRBJ2-4; 9 bases are a match to TRBD1. With 6 bases clipped from V and 0 bases from J, the junction kept 3 bases outside the gene matches. The germline CDR1 and CDR2 sequences are LNHDA and SQIVND (reference sequence). The CDR3 covers 15 residues. The chain's CDR3 is CASRRQGEAKNIQYF. DNA of the CDR3: TGTGCCAGTAGGAGACAGGGGGAAGCCAAAAACATTCAGTACTTC.

The chain uses TRBV19 and TRBJ1-1; tentatively, D is TRBD1 (5 bases). Germline CDR1 and CDR2: LNHDA and SQIVND (reference sequence). The CDR3 contains 14 residues. V was cut by 8 bases and J by 5 bases, with 18 bases left in between. Here the CDR3 DNA reads TGTGCCAGTCAGGTCCCTACAGGAGGGACTGAAGCTTTCTTT. It is translated as CASQVPTGGTEAFF.

The V call is TRBV19, the J call TRBJ2-7; 11 positions agree with TRBD2. The CDR3 extends over 16 amino acids. The germline V gene has CDR1 LNHDA and CDR2 SQIVND (reference sequence). Germline trimming cut 4 bases from V and 2 bases from J; bases unmatched to any gene: 7. As DNA, the CDR3 is TGTGCCAGTAGTACTGGGACTAGCGGATTCCCCTACGAGCAGTACTTC. Amino acids: CASSTGTSGFPYEQYF.

The V call is TRBV10-1, the J call TRBJ2-7, with D possibly being TRBD1 (6 bases). V lost 6 bases to trimming and J lost 3 bases, with 21 bases between them. Per the germline V gene, CDR1 is WNHNN and CDR2 is SYGVQD (reference sequence). CDR3 length equals 16 residues. The CDR3: CASSGEVWGPHYEQYF. The DNA of the CDR3 is TGCGCCAGCAGCGGCGAGGTATGGGGGCCCCACTACGAGCAGTACTTC.

V gene TRBV6-1 combines with J gene TRBJ2-3; TRBD1 matches 8 bases. V shed 1 base, J shed 6 bases, and the junction held 6 bases outside the gene matches. Per germline, CDR1 MNHNS and CDR2 SASEGT. The CDR3 consists of 15 residues. CDR3 protein: CASSEGAGGADTQYF. The DNA for the CDR3 is TGTGCCAGCAGTGAAGGCGCAGGGGGCGCGGATACGCAGTATTTT.

Here the CDR3 DNA reads TGTGCCAGCAGTCAGCAGGGGGCCATTCAGCCCCAGCATTTT. It translates to CASSQQGAIQPQHF. V usage is TRBV6-5 and J usage is TRBJ1-5; TRBD1 agrees at 8 bases. This CDR3 contains 14 residues. Per germline, CDR1 MNHEY and CDR2 SVGAGI. V lost 5 bases to trimming and J lost 6 bases; unmatched junction nucleotides: 6.

The rearrangement joins TRBV6-1 to TRBJ2-3; D not certain. The germline CDR1 and CDR2 sequences are MNHNS and SASEGT. Trimming shortened V by 4 bases and J by 0 bases, and 11 bases separated the two germline ends. The CDR3 loop spans 15 amino acids. The DNA of the CDR3 is TGTGCCAGCAGTGGGCTTACATCGAGCACAGATACGCAGTATTTT. It specifies CASSGLTSSTDTQYF.

The V call is TRBV28, the J call TRBJ2-7, with TRBD2 matching 9 bases. In germline, CDR1 is MDHEN, CDR2 SYDVKM. CDR3 length: 16 residues. V shed 5 bases and J 4 bases; nucleotides not matched to a gene: 12. The CDR3 region is CASSALIAGASYEQYF. For the CDR3, the DNA is TGTGCCAGCAGTGCCCTAATAGCGGGAGCCTCATACGAGCAGTACTTC.

The chain links TRBV12-5 to TRBJ2-5; TRBD2 might be the D (6 bases). In germline, CDR1 is LGHNT, CDR2 FRNRAP. The CDR3 extends over 16 amino acids. V lost 0 bases, J lost 4 bases, and 15 bases lay in between. In nucleotides, the CDR3 is TGTGCTAGTGGTTTGGTACGACTAGAAGGTGGAGAGACCCAGTACTTC. It specifies CASGLVRLEGGETQYF.

This CDR3 is CASSPMRGPSNYGYTF. The CDR3 DNA reads TGTGCCAGCAGCCCGATGAGAGGGCCATCCAACTATGGCTACACCTTC. This chain joins TRBV11-2 and TRBJ1-2; no clear D gene. Trimming removed 5 bases at V and 2 bases at J, with 18 bases between. CDR3 size: 16 residues. Germline V gene lookup returns CDR1 SGHAT and CDR2 FQNNGV.

This clone was recorded a few times. The chain joins TRBV29-1 to TRBJ2-1; TRBD1 aligns across 9 bases. The germline V gene encodes CDR1 SQVTM and CDR2 ANQGSEA. J was trimmed by 4 bases and V by 1 base; bases with no gene match: 8. The CDR3 loop spans 16 amino acids. CDR3 DNA: TGCAGCGTTGAAGGGAAGGGGACAGGGTCGTACAATGAGCAGTTCTTC. It yields the protein CSVEGKGTGSYNEQFF.

This sequence joins TRBV30 and TRBJ2-2, with TRBD1 matching 9 bases. With 4 bases clipped from V and 4 bases from J, the junction kept 4 bases outside the gene matches. The CDR3 has 14 amino acids. The germline V gene encodes CDR1 GTSNPN and CDR2 SVGIG (reference sequence). CDR3 coding DNA: TGTGCCTGGACCGGGACAGGGCTCACCGGGGAGCTGTTTTTT. Amino acid sequence: CAWTGTGLTGELFF.

A few counts support this clone. The chain links TRBV30 to TRBJ2-2; 9 bases align to TRBD2. CDR3 length equals 16 residues. V lost 3 bases and J lost 5; bases outside the gene matches: 10. In germline, CDR1 is GTSNPN, CDR2 SVGIG (reference sequence). DNA for the CDR3: TGTGCCTGGAGACACCTGCGGGGGGGCAATACCGGGGAGCTGTTTTTT. Its translation: CAWRHLRGGNTGELFF.

This chain links TRBV19 with TRBJ1-4, with D perhaps matching TRBD1 (6 bases). V lost 6 bases and J 5 bases, leaving 10 bases between the germline ends. Germline V CDR1 and CDR2: LNHDA, SQIVND (reference sequence). This CDR3 contains 13 residues. The DNA of the CDR3 is TGTGCCAGTAGGGGCCAGGGGAATGAAAAACTGTTTTTT. Its translation: CASRGQGNEKLFF.

In this sample, this clone turned up a few times. This sequence joins TRBV9 and TRBJ2-5, with D maybe TRBD2 (5 bases). The CDR3 is 16 amino acids. Trimming took 4 bases from V and 1 from J, leaving 17 bases between them. Germline V gene lookup returns CDR1 SGDLS and CDR2 YYNGEE. CDR3 sequence: CASSPRDRHSQETQYF. The CDR3 nucleotides read TGTGCCAGCAGCCCGAGGGATAGACACAGCCAAGAGACCCAGTACTTC.

This clone was detected only a few times. The chain couples TRBV10-3 to TRBJ1-6; 11 bases are shared with TRBD1. In germline, CDR1 is ENHRY, CDR2 SYGVKD. This CDR3 spans 14 amino acids. V lost 5 bases to trimming and J lost 9 bases; unmatched junction nucleotides: 3. The CDR3 spells CAISPGQGGSPLHF. For the CDR3, the DNA is TGTGCCATCAGTCCGGGACAGGGGGGTTCACCCCTCCACTTT.

The chain carries TRBV6-1 and TRBJ2-7; a weak D match, TRBD2 (6 bases). The germline CDR1 and CDR2 sequences are MNHNS and SASEGT. The V and J ends lost 8 bases and 4 bases respectively, with 18 bases between them. This CDR3 has 14 residues. CDR3 bases: TGTGCCAGCTCCACGGGGACTGTTCGATACGAGCAGTACTTC. Residues: CASSTGTVRYEQYF.

The chain links TRBV9 to TRBJ2-7; a weak D match, TRBD1 (6 bases). The CDR3 runs 15 residues. Trimming shortened V by 3 bases and J by 3 bases, and 16 bases separated the two germline ends. Germline CDR1 SGDLS, CDR2 YYNGEE. The CDR3 DNA reads TGTGCCAGCAGCGGTGGGGGCATCCGAGGCTACGAGCAGTACTTC. Translating gives CASSGGGIRGYEQYF.

The gene calls are TRBV10-2 and TRBJ1-5; D is perhaps TRBD1 (6 bases). Germline V gene sequence: CDR1 WSHSY, CDR2 SAAADI. The V end was cut by 5 bases, the J end by 3 bases, with 8 bases between. CDR3 length equals 13 residues. The CDR3 sequence is CASSPGVNQPQHF. The CDR3 region has the DNA TGCGCCAGCAGTCCAGGGGTCAATCAGCCCCAGCATTTT.